The clone carrying this T cell receptor beta chain was seen more than once but under ten times. Its specificity is unknown. The data were taken from a study of identical twins. J lost 2 bases, V lost 3 bases, and 8 bases had no gene match. Germline CDR1 reads SGDLS; CDR2 reads YYNGEE. The CDR3 is 17 residues long. Study outcomes and limitations: It was cross-sectional statistical analysis, not following the same donors, that the conclusions relied on.

Template switching added a universal primer binding site, and final cDNA carried unique molecular identifiers. In TCRdb, the 5' RACE reads were re-called with MiXCR into one record per CDR3 protein. Of about 330,000 distinct CDR3 sequences listed, 10% to 15% are singletons. The sample also formed part of further work on yellow fever vaccine responses in identical twins.

The TCR originated in a woman under 30 in good health. Sequenced material: CD8+ T cells sorted from blood. The chain couples TRBV9 to TRBJ2-5, with 12 bases that match TRBD1. DNA for the CDR3: TGTGCCAGCAGCGAGGGACAGGGGGCGCGGGGACAAGAGACCCAGTACTTC. Amino acid sequence: CASSEGQGARGQETQYF.